The next 15 T cell receptor beta chains were all read from a single sample in a study of OX40 agonist ivuxolimab in advanced cancers. Only in-frame clones appear in the TCRdb table, and some are missing; sequencing was by immunoSEQ multiplex PCR. Seen here are about 10,000 clones, 80% to 85% observed once, and the top ten hold about 10%. Material: CD4+ or CD8+ T cells sorted from blood, obtained in a trial of the OX40 agonist ivuxolimab. These receptors originate from an adult with an advanced solid tumor such as melanoma, head and neck, liver or kidney cancer.

V gene TRBV7-9 combines with J gene TRBJ2-1; D possibly corresponds to TRBD2 (6 bases). Germline V gene sequence: CDR1 SEHNR, CDR2 FQNEAQ (reference sequence). The V gene lost 5 bases and the J gene lost 5 bases, with 10 bases spanning the gap. This CDR3 is 13 amino acids long. The CDR3 DNA reads as TGTGCCAGCAGCGGGACTCTGGACAATGAGCAGTTCTTC. It translates to CASSGTLDNEQFF.

V is TRBV28 and J is TRBJ2-7; D is unclear. Germline V lookup: CDR1 MDHEN, CDR2 SYDVKM. The CDR3 extends over 11 amino acids. Trimming cost V 10 bases and J 0 bases, with 7 bases left between them. CDR3 sequence reads: CATSYSYEQYF. The CDR3 DNA follows: TGTGCCACCTCTTACTCCTACGAGCAGTACTTC.

This rearrangement joins TRBV7-6 to TRBJ2-7; 8 bases are shared with TRBD1. CDR3 length: 13 residues. Losses at the gene ends were 5 bases for V and 1 base for J; bases not matched to a gene: 1. Germline values: CDR1 SGHVS, CDR2 FNYEAQ. The DNA for the CDR3 is TGTGCCAGCAGCGGGACAGGTTCCTACGAGCAGTACTTC. As protein: CASSGTGSYEQYF.

The rearrangement links TRBV2 to TRBJ1-2, with 9 bases aligning to TRBD1. The V gene end was trimmed by 2 bases and the J gene end by 6 bases; junction bases not matched to a gene: 10. Per the germline V gene, CDR1 is SNHLY and CDR2 is FYNNEI. CDR3 length: 16 residues. CDR3 nucleotides: TGTGCCAGCAGTGAACAACAGGGGGCAAGTGTCGATGGCTACACCTTC. Its protein product is CASSEQQGASVDGYTF.

This clone was counted a few times. V is TRBV9 and J is TRBJ1-5; the match to TRBD1 covers 8 bases. Germline V gives CDR1 SGDLS, CDR2 YYNGEE. After removal of 5 bases from V and 6 bases from J, the junction contained 1 base not matched to a gene. This CDR3 is 12 amino acids long. The CDR3 nucleotides read TGTGCCAGCAGTACAGGGGGTCAGCCCCAGCATTTT. Translation: CASSTGGQPQHF.

Only one count was recorded for this clone. J is TRBJ2-2 and V is TRBV6-5; no firm D call. This CDR3 is built from 14 residues. The germline CDR1 and CDR2 sequences are MNHEY and SVGAGI. Trimming took off 8 bases at V and 0 bases at J, with 10 bases between the two ends. The CDR3 DNA reads as TGTGCCAGCCAAAGTCCCGCGAACACCGGGGAGCTGTTTTTT. Encoded protein: CASQSPANTGELFF.

V and J are TRBV6-5 and TRBJ1-1; no clear D gene. The CDR3 extends over 11 amino acids. CDR1 is MNHEY, CDR2 SVGAGI, per germline. V lost 9 bases to trimming and J lost 8 bases, with 13 bases between them. CDR3: CASKIGVEAFF. The CDR3 coding sequence is TGTGCCAGTAAGATCGGGGTAGAAGCTTTCTTT.

The chain is built from TRBV7-6 and TRBJ2-3; 10 positions agree with TRBD1. V lost 2 bases and J lost 6; bases outside the gene matches: 8. Germline V lookup: CDR1 SGHVS, CDR2 FNYEAQ. The length of the CDR3 is 16 residues. For the CDR3, the DNA is TGTGCCAGCAGCTTACTTGCGGGGACAGGGGACGATACGCAGTATTTT. As protein: CASSLLAGTGDDTQYF.

The chain has TRBV6-5 and TRBJ1-1; D unresolved. Germline assignment: CDR1 MNHEY and CDR2 SVGAGI. Trimming removed 4 bases from V and 1 base from J, with 7 bases in between. The CDR3 length is 13 residues. This chain's CDR3 is CASSLSGNTEAFF. The CDR3 nucleotides are TGTGCCAGCAGTTTATCCGGGAACACTGAAGCTTTCTTT.

The V and J genes are TRBV7-3 and TRBJ2-7; D ambiguous. The V end lost 3 bases, the J end lost 7 bases, and 13 bases lay between the germline ends. Germline V lookup: CDR1 SGHTA, CDR2 FQGTGA. This CDR3 spans 13 amino acids. In DNA form, the CDR3 reads TGTGCCAGCAGCTTGAACCCCCTGGAAGAGCAGTACTTC. This encodes CASSLNPLEEQYF.

The gene calls are TRBV19 and TRBJ1-1; 7 positions agree with TRBD1. Germline lookup yields CDR1 LNHDA and CDR2 SQIVND (reference sequence). The CDR3 has 16 amino acids. V shed 10 bases and J 0 bases; nucleotides not matched to a gene: 14. The CDR3 bases are TGTGCCACTCGCAGGACAGGCACAACCTTGAACACTGAAGCTTTCTTT. Residues: CATRRTGTTLNTEAFF.

The chain joins TRBV28 to TRBJ2-7; 7 bases are a match to TRBD1. The germline CDR1 and CDR2 sequences are MDHEN and SYDVKM. V shed 8 bases, J shed 2 bases, and the junction held 6 bases outside the gene matches. The CDR3 loop spans 13 amino acids. DNA for the CDR3: TGTGCCAGCTGCCGGACAGGAGCCTACGAGCAGTACTTC. The encoded protein is CASCRTGAYEQYF.

The rearrangement links TRBV5-4 to TRBJ2-7; tentatively, D is TRBD2 (6 bases). The CDR3 extends over 14 amino acids. CDR1 is SGHNT, CDR2 YYREEE, per germline (reference sequence). V was trimmed by 3 bases and J by 1 base, leaving 11 bases between them. CDR3 protein: CASSWGSGSYEQYF. The CDR3 DNA follows: TGTGCCAGCAGCTGGGGAAGCGGGTCCTACGAGCAGTACTTC.

Relative to its sample, this clone is large (0.1 to 1%). This chain uses TRBV9 with TRBJ1-1, with unresolved D. The germline CDR1 and CDR2 sequences are SGDLS and YYNGEE. This CDR3 has 12 amino acids. Trimming cost V 6 bases and J 7 bases, with 13 bases left between them. The DNA for the CDR3 is TGTGCCAGCACCTCTAGGGTTGGTGAAGCTTTCTTT. It specifies CASTSRVGEAFF.

This clone has just one count. The J gene is TRBJ2-3, the V gene TRBV5-6; TRBD2 might be the D (5 bases). CDR3 length equals 16 residues. CDR1 and CDR2 (germline): SGHDT, YYEEEE. Trimming removed 4 bases at V and 0 bases at J, with 15 bases between. CDR3 residues: CASSTLAGSSTDTQYF. Written as DNA, the CDR3 is TGTGCCAGCAGCACTTTGGCGGGCTCTAGCACAGATACGCAGTATTTT. Based on the CDR3 plus reference TRBV5-6 and TRBJ2-3, the full variable domain is DAGVTQSPTHLIKTRGQQVTLRCSPKSGHDTVSWYQQALGQGPQFIFQYYEEEERQRGNFPDRFSGHQFPNYSSELNVNALLLGDSALYLCASSTLAGSSTDTQYFGPGTRLTVL.